The source of this TCR beta chain is a study of cytomegalovirus exposure and HLA in healthy donors (dated by TCRdb to about 2017). With respect to the entire study: An earlier analysis of some 500 of the donors reported roughly 270 Gb of sequence data and some 100 million unique TCR beta sequences from about 180 million T cells. Approximately 300 gigabases of sequencing data and around 80 million unique TCR sequences made up an early release that covered fewer than 650 HLA-typed donors. Of the roughly 400 genotyped donors, less than 85% were placed in the genetic ancestry cluster associated with self-reported Caucasian donors. The aim of the study was to test whether cataloging public T cell receptors could identify signatures of past pathogen exposure. The study profiled the T cell repertoires of approximately 700 subjects by immunosequencing and related them to cytomegalovirus serostatus. Besides the first cohort of hundreds of subjects, a separate validation cohort made up of some 110 different subjects was used. High-throughput TCR immunosequencing, statistical association of individual TCRs with disease status, and machine learning were combined to predict cytomegalovirus infection status. A later analysis re-analyzed previously published TCR beta repertoires from 500 to 700 donors and added high-resolution HLA genotyping to study TCR occurrence patterns. Rather than using new phenotypic data, the later analysis identified candidate immune exposures from TCR beta sequences and from how often those sequences occurred across donors. In an earlier analysis of 550 to 700 of the donors, high-throughput TCR beta sequencing was used to judge whether each TCR beta V gene segment behaved as functional or pseudogenic. Donor age, sex, ethnicity and CMV serostatus were collected together with the repertoire data. In a later genetic analysis, genome-wide SNP genotypes for about three fifths of the roughly 670 donors were used, and that subset was treated as a discovery cohort. All discovery cohort repertoires had been generated on a single sequencing platform. Both class I and class II loci were covered by HLA typing, at four-digit resolution. Typing coverage varied by locus: about 629-640 donors for A, B, C, DRB1 and DQB1; roughly 520 for DQA1; about 600 for DPA1; roughly 450 for DPB1. Roughly 5 DR-DQ haplotypes were handled as single units for association and clustering, since linkage in the cohort was strong. Across around 400 genotyped donors of the cohort, an average of roughly 230,000 unique TCR beta nucleotide sequences per donor were sequenced, and 15% to 20% of those sequences were non-productive.

To prepare the library, the immunoSEQ multiplex PCR assay was applied. The multiplex PCR relied on a mix of 60 forward primers for TCR Vbeta segments and 13 reverse primers for TCR Jbeta segments. The CDR3 region of rearranged TCR beta genes was amplified from genomic DNA by a multiplex PCR assay. The Illumina HiSeq System was used to sequence the amplified TCR beta libraries as 87-base-pair reads. Processing in the source paper ran as follows. In a later analysis, approximately 74 million unique TCR beta chains were counted across the approximately 670 repertoires, and roughly 10 million of these chains were shared by at least two donors. Raw reads were error-corrected and collapsed into unique sequences with a nearest-neighbor algorithm that merged closely related sequences to remove PCR and sequencing errors. To assign V, D and J gene segments, CDR3 sequences were aligned to IMGT reference sequences. For a sequence to be retained, a match of at least six nucleotides to both a V gene segment and a J gene segment was required. Rearrangements were called productive when the CDR3 lacked stop codons and stayed in frame with V and J; all others were non-productive. CDR3 was defined by IMGT convention, running from the second conserved V-encoded cysteine to the conserved J-encoded phenylalanine. Sequences without an unambiguous match to a single V gene segment were excluded from the earlier analysis of several hundred of the donors. An earlier analysis of 550 to 650 of the donors classified V segments as functional when productive rearrangements were above 56.7% and as segregating when the standard deviation between donors was above 5%. A statistical classification framework was developed to diagnose cytomegalovirus status using the catalog of TCR beta chain sequences. In a later analysis, V and J genes were assigned by comparing TCR nucleotide sequences against IMGT/GENE-DB human TR gene sequences. A later analysis assigned CDR3 sequences and most-parsimonious VDJ recombination scenarios with the TCRdist pipeline. In a later analysis, every TCR beta chain was defined by the combination of its CDR3 amino acid sequence and its V-gene family, and reads without a unique V-gene family were dropped. In a later analysis, fewer than 600 highly shared, low-generation-probability nucleotide sequences were removed to address suspected cross-contamination and a sequencing artifact. In a later analysis, a clonal expansion index was calculated for each public chain from normalized within-repertoire ranks of inferred template counts. In a later analysis, generation probabilities were computed with a VDJ recombination model fitted to out-of-frame rearrangements, and the resulting probabilities were checked against IGoR. In a later analysis, hypergeometric tests were used to score TCR-TCR, TCR-HLA and TCR-CMV co-occurrence, with a repertoire-size bias correction applied to TCR pairs. To estimate false discovery rates, a later analysis permuted the HLA or CMV assignments 20 times. In a later analysis, co-occurring TCRs were grouped using DBSCAN, and TCRdist sequence similarity was added for clustering within HLA-allele-positive subsets. For co-occurrence clustering, repertoires with fewer than 30,000 or more than 120,000 public chains were excluded, along with roughly 5 repertoires with anomalous nucleotide sharing. TCRdb provides this immuneACCESS table in a form limited to in-frame rearrangements. Some clones are lacking; in checked studies, under half of them reflect an unresolved V gene, and why the rest are absent is not known. V and J calls and clone size are given by that table; D and trimming were obtained from the DNA. This sample holds around 210,000 clones; 79% were observed only once. The ten largest clonotypes hold about 1.7% of the sample.

The cohort consisted of hundreds of healthy bone marrow donors. Cohort members were all nominally healthy when sampled, although unrecorded immune exposures were likely present. The donor tested CMV seronegative, placing the donor among the 350 or so seronegative members of the cohort. Every donor gave a peripheral blood sample, and the peripheral blood mononuclear cells from that sample were used for TCR beta sequencing. The Qiagen DNeasy Blood Extraction Kit was used to extract genomic DNA from the blood cell samples. Paper-wide results and their limitations: In a later genetic analysis, a missense DCLRE1C variant was associated with V-gene and J-gene trimming of TCR beta chains, and the association was replicated in an independent cohort. In an earlier analysis of a few hundred of the donors, most TCR beta V segments were observed in productive rearrangements about 87% or about 30% of the time, broadly matching IMGT annotations. According to a later genetic analysis, donors in an Asian-associated ancestry cluster had fewer N-insertions in productive TCRs than the approximately 700-donor mean. Some IMGT-functional V segments, including TRBV6-2 and TRBV6-3, could not be distinguished by the 87-base-pair reads and were therefore excluded. Roughly uniform sequencing depth across donors was assumed in presence/absence analyses, although this assumption may not hold. In a later analysis, TCR association rates were found to vary across HLA loci, with the most associated TCRs seen for DRB1 alleles and the fewest for HLA-C alleles. The sequencing pipeline was judged likely to have produced a cluster of highly shared sequence variants as a technical artifact. The cohort was sequenced for TCR beta chains only, and without alpha or paired-chain data the features that could be detected were limited. Linkage disequilibrium might explain the correlated functional status among segregating V segments, but an unknown experimental factor could not be ruled out. Cytomegalovirus status was reported to be diagnosed by the classifier with high specificity and sensitivity in both the original and validation cohorts. The study gave a list of some 150 TCR beta chains associated with cytomegalovirus. Assigning TCR associations to individual alleles was difficult when HLA alleles, especially DR and DQ, strongly co-occurred. Because counts were too low, approximately 15 rarely observed V segments, including chromosome 9 orphons, were excluded from the earlier analysis of roughly 580 of the donors. According to the authors, the approach could potentially be generalized to other disease states and immunological phenotypes. For the cohort, immune exposure information was limited to CMV serostatus. A later analysis reported that several top co-occurrence clusters appeared linked to parvovirus B19, influenza, CMV and Epstein-Barr virus. A later analysis associated roughly 17,000 TCR beta sequences with specific HLA alleles at a false discovery rate of 0.05. While some public TCRs were present in many individuals, most TCR sequences turned up only very rarely across donors. A further reported finding was that TCR beta sequences accurately predicted the HLA-A and HLA-B alleles for most subjects in the first cohort. HLA typing was unavailable for some donors at each locus, so association tests used only the typed subset. Three of the identified cytomegalovirus-associated TCR beta chains were confirmed in vitro to be specific for cytomegalovirus antigens. Compared with equally common non-associated chains, HLA-associated TCR beta chains in a later analysis were more clonally expanded and had lower generation probabilities. According to a later analysis, most CMV-associated TCR beta chains appeared to be HLA-restricted, and the HLA associations seemed to be driven largely by CMV exposure.

This clone came up a few times. No cognate antigen has been identified for it. The sample holds no much larger clone one base away, and base qualities are not on file. V is trimmed back by 5 bases and J by 2 bases, and the junction contains 5 bases that no gene match accounts for. In the germline V gene, CDR1 corresponds to SNHLY and CDR2 to FYNNEI. The CDR3 numbers 16 residues from cysteine through phenylalanine. Of the read, only the CDR3 DNA is kept; its 48 bases are in frame from base 1. The chain joins TRBV2 to TRBJ2-2; 10 bases in the junction line up with TRBD1. The clonotype originates from a man between 45 and 60 years old in good health and CMV-seronegative. Specimen: PBMCs. The encoded CDR3 is CASSQDRGRNTGELFF. The DNA sequence is TGTGCCAGCAGTCAAGACAGGGGGCGCAACACCGGGGAGCTGTTTTTT.